Listed below are T cell receptor beta chains from one sample, sequenced in a study of control samples from healthy donors and cancer patients. This table comes from immunoSEQ multiplex PCR, and its TCRdb copy is limited to in-frame clones, with some not included. The table records 57,000 or so clones, roughly 89% of them present only once. What was sequenced was PBMCs. The receptors derive from a man aged 55 to 70 with colorectal cancer. CDR3s include the opening cysteine and the closing phenylalanine or tryptophan.

V gene	CDR3 protein
TRBV10-3	CAISVGTSGPYEQYF
TRBV7-8	CASSAGGSVSGNTIYF
TRBV30	CAWTRGTGELFF
TRBV5-1	CASSPDNGGNQPQHF
TRBV7-2	CASKGSLSGNTIYF
TRBV6-2/TRBV6-3	CASSYPVGSHEQYF
TRBV3-1/TRBV3-2	CASSPTTGRGYTF
TRBV4-2	CASSYGTSGGALETQYF
TRBV4-1	CASYGTAAGPDTGELFF
TRBV19	CASSSPRMGQGYAGEQFF
TRBV18	CASSPKGLAETQYF
TRBV18	CASPHRDRGRFSGNTIYF
TRBV9	CASSVDEMGRQGATEAFF
TRBV5-6	CASSTGTGAYNEQFF
TRBV2	CASSARGAGGLSSYNEQFF
TRBV7-8	CASSLSGNTIYF
TRBV28	CASSIEASDTQYF
TRBV2	CASSYGDRNSPLHF
TRBV7-2	CASSLGRETQYF
TRBV18	CASSAGLQVNTEAFF
TRBV18	CASSPPGQRDEQYF
TRBV3-1/TRBV3-2	CASSYRTGLGEAFF
TRBV4-1	CASSQDSDRSEQYF
TRBV20-1	CSASFRSYEQYF
TRBV6-5	CASHPGTGKGFF
TRBV5-4	CASSPGQTNTGELFF
TRBV21-1	CASSKAGGTANTEAFF
TRBV9	CASSTLGTPNTGELFF
TRBV28	CASTLTRRANYGYTF
TRBV2	CASSVDRNQPQHF
TRBV6-2/TRBV6-3	CASSYSPGTYNEQFF
TRBV19	CASSTSRGVGQPQHF
TRBV6-5	CASSYQAGGAEETQYF